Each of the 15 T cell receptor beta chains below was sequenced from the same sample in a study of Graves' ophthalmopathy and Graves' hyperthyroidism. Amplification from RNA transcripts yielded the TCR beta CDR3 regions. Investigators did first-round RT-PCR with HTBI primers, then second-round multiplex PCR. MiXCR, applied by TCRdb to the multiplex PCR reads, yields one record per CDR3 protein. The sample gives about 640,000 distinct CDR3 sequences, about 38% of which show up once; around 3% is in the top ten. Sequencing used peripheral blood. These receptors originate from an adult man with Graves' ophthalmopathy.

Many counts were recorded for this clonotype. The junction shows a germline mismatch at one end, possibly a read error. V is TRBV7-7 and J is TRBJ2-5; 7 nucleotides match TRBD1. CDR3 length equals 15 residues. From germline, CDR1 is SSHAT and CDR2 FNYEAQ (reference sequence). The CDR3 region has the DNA TGTGCTAGCAGTCCATCGACAGGGCCTCAAGAGACCCAGTACTTC. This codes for CASSPSTGPQETQYF.

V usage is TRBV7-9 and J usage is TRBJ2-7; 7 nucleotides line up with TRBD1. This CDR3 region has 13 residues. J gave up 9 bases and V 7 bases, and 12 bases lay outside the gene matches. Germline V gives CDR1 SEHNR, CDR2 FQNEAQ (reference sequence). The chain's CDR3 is CASTKSGTEAQYF. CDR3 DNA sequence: TGTGCCAGCACCAAATCCGGGACAGAGGCGCAGTACTTC.

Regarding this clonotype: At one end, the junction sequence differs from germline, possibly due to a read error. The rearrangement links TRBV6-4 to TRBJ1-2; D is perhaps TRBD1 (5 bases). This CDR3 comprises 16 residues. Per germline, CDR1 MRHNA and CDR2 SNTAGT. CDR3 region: CASSYSLRVHEGGYTF. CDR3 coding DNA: TGTGCCAGCAGTTACTCGCTCAGGGTGCACGAGGGTGGCTACACCTTC.

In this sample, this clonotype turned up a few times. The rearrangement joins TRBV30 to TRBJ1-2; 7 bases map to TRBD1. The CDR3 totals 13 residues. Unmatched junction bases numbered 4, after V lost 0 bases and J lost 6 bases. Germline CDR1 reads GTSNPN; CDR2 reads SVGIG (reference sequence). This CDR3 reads CAWSVRDRDGYTF. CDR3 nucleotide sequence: TGTGCCTGGAGTGTACGGGACAGAGATGGCTACACCTTC.

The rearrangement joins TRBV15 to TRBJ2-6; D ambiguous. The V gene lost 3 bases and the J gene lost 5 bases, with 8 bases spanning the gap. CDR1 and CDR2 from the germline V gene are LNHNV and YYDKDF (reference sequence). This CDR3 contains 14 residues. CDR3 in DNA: TGTGCCACCAGCAGTCCCGTCTGGGCCAACGTCCTGACTTTC. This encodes CATSSPVWANVLTF.

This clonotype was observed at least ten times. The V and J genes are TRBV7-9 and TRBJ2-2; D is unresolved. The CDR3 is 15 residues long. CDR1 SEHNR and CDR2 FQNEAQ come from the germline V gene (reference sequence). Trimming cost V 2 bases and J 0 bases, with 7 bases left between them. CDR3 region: CASSLKSANTGELFF. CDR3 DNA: TGTGCCAGCAGCTTAAAGAGCGCGAACACCGGGGAGCTGTTTTTT. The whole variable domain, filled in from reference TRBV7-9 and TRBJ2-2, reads DTGVSQNPRHKITKRGQNVTFRCDPISEHNRLYWYRQTLGQGPEFLTYFQNEAQLEKSRLLSDRFSAERPKGSFSTLEIQRTEQGDSAMYLCASSLKSANTGELFFGEGSRLTVL.

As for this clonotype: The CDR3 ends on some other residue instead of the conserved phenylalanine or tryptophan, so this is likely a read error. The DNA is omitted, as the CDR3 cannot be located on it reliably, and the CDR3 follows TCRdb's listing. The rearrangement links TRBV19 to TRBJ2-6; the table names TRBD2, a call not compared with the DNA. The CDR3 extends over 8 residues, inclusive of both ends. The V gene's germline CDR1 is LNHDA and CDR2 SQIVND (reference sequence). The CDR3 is CASSTGPS.

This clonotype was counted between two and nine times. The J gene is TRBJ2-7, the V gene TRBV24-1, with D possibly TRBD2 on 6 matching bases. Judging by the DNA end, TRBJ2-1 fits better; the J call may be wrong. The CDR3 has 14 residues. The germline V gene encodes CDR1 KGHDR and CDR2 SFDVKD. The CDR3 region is CATSDLRRGNEQFF. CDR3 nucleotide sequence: TGTGCCACCAGTGATTTGCGGCGGGGCAATGAGCAGTTCTTC.

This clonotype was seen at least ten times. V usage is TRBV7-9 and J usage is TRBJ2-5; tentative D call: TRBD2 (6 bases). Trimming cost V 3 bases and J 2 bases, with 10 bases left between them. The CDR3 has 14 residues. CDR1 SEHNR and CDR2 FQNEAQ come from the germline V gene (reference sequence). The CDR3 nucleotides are TGTGCCAGCAGCTTCCCCGCGGGGCAAGAGACCCAGTACTTC. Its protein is CASSFPAGQETQYF.

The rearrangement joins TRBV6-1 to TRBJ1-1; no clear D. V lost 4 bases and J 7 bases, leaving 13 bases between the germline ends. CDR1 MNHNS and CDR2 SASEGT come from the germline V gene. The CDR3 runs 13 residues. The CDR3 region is CASSGHEIVEAFF. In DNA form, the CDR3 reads TGTGCCAGCAGTGGACATGAGATCGTTGAAGCTTTCTTT.

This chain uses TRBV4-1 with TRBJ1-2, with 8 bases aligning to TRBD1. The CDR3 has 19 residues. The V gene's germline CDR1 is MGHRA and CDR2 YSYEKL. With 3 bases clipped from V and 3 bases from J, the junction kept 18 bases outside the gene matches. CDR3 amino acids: CASSQASPRQGQADYGYTF. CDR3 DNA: TGCGCCAGCAGCCAGGCCTCTCCAAGACAGGGACAGGCTGACTATGGCTACACCTTC.

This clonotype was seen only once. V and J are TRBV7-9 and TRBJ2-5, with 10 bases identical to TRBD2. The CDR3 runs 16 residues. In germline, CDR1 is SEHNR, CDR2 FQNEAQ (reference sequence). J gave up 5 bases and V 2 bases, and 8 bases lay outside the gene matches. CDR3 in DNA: TGTGCCAGCAGCTTAAGTAGAGCGGGAGGGAAGGAGACCCAGTACTTC. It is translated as CASSLSRAGGKETQYF.

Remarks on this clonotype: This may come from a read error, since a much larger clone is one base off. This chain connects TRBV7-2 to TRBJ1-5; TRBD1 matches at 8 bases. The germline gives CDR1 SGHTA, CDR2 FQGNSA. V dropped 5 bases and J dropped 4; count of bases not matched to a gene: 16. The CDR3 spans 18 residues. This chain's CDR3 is CASSPRTGRWLKNQPQHF. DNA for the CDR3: TGTGCCAGCAGCCCTCGGACAGGGAGGTGGCTTAAGAATCAGCCCCAGCATTTT.

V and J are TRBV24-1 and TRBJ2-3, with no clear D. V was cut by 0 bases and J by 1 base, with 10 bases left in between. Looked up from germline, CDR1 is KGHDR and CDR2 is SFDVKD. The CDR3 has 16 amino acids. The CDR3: CATSDLNGQRTDTQYF. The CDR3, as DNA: TGTGCCACCAGTGATTTGAATGGGCAGCGCACAGATACGCAGTATTTT.

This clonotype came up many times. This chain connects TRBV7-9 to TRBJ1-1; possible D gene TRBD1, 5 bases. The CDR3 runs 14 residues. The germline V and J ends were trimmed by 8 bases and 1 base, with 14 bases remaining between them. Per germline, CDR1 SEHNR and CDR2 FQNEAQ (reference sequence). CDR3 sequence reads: CASHLGGTNTEAFF. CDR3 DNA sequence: TGTGCCAGCCACCTCGGGGGTACGAACACTGAAGCTTTCTTT.